What follows are 16 T cell receptor beta chains derived from one specimen sequenced in a study of tumor-infiltrating lymphocytes in oesophageal squamous cell carcinoma (dated by TCRdb to about 2016). The method behind the library was PCR. The reads were generated on an Illumina HiSeq 1500. TCRdb reran the public reads through fastp at Q25 and MiXCR, keeping productive beta chains. All rows with the same CDR3 protein become a single entry with the most common DNA and genes. This sample comprises about 15,000 distinct CDR3 sequences, approximately 50% of them detected only once. The biggest ten clones account for 16% of the sample. Sequences were obtained from esophageal tumor tissue. The receptors were sampled from a male donor with esophageal squamous cell carcinoma.

Many counts were recorded for this clonotype. V gene TRBV2 combines with J gene TRBJ2-7; weak D call: TRBD1 (6 bases). Trimming removed 3 bases from V and 5 bases from J, with 11 bases in between. This CDR3 spans 13 amino acids. From germline, CDR1 is SNHLY and CDR2 FYNNEI. CDR3 sequence: CASSDRGFNEQYF. The CDR3 region has the DNA TGTGCCAGCAGTGACAGGGGATTCAACGAGCAGTACTTC.

This clonotype was seen a handful of times. The gene calls are TRBV7-9 and TRBJ2-1, with unresolved D. The J call may be wrong; the DNA end is better matched by TRBJ2-7. Per the germline V gene, CDR1 is SEHNR and CDR2 is FQNEAQ (reference sequence). CDR3 size: 13 residues. CDR3 residues: CASSPMGNYEQYF. The CDR3 DNA sequence: TGTGCCAGCAGCCCCATGGGTAATTACGAGCAGTACTTC.

The CDR3 nucleotides are TGTGCCAGCAGTTCGCCCGCAGGGGGGATACAAGAGACCCAGTACTTC. Protein: CASSSPAGGIQETQYF. This chain links TRBV6-8 with TRBJ2-6; possibly TRBD1 for D (7 bases). The J call may not be correct, given that the DNA end is closer to TRBJ2-5. Germline V gene sequence: CDR1 MNHGY, CDR2 SAAAGT. The CDR3 covers 16 residues.

This clonotype occurred many times. The chain uses TRBV5-4 and TRBJ2-5; 7 bases line up with TRBD1. This CDR3 comprises 17 residues. Trimming at V came to 4 bases and at J to 0 bases, leaving 12 bases not matched to a gene. Per the germline V gene, CDR1 is SGHNT and CDR2 is YYREEE (reference sequence). CDR3 sequence reads: CASSNSWGQLNQETQYF. The CDR3 DNA reads as TGTGCCAGCAGCAACTCATGGGGACAGCTAAACCAAGAGACCCAGTACTTC. The whole variable domain, filled in from reference TRBV5-4 and TRBJ2-5, reads ETGVTQSPTHLIKTRGQQVTLRCSSQSGHNTVSWYQQALGQGPQFIFQYYREEENGRGNFPPRFSGLQFPNYSSELNVNALELDDSALYLCASSNSWGQLNQETQYFGPGTRLLVL.

Only one count was recorded for this clonotype. Relative to the germline gene, one junction end is altered; a read error may explain this. This chain joins TRBV7-3 and TRBJ2-1; 11 nucleotides match TRBD2. The CDR3 totals 15 residues. Germline V gene sequence: CDR1 SGHTA, CDR2 FQGTGA. The CDR3 region has the DNA TGTGCCAGCAGCTCCGGGACTAGCGGCGTCAATGAGCAGTTATTC. This codes for CASSSGTSGVNEQLF.

This clonotype was seen a single time. The rearrangement joins TRBV27 to TRBJ2-1; D remains ambiguous. The CDR3 has 14 amino acids. V was cut by 0 bases and J by 4 bases, with 7 bases left in between. Germline-derived CDR1 and CDR2 are MNHEY and SMNVEV (reference sequence). The CDR3 DNA is TGTGCCAGCAGTTTATCGACGGAATACAATGAGCAGTTCTTC. Its protein is CASSLSTEYNEQFF.

The genes are TRBV7-3 and TRBJ2-3; 9 nucleotides agree with TRBD2. J lost 4 bases, V lost 5 bases, and 4 bases had no gene match. The CDR3 contains 14 residues. CDR1 and CDR2 (germline): SGHTA, FQGTGA. The CDR3 DNA is TGTGCCAGCAGCGGTAGCGGGAGTGCAGATACGCAGTATTTT. This encodes CASSGSGSADTQYF.

The gene calls are TRBV7-2 and TRBJ2-3; 14 bases line up with TRBD2. The CDR3 runs to 16 residues. In germline, CDR1 is SGHTA, CDR2 FQGNSA. V shed 3 bases, J shed 4 bases, and the junction held 3 bases outside the gene matches. CDR3 nucleotide sequence: TGTGCCAGCAGCTTCGGACTAGCGGGAGGAGCAGATACGCAGTATTTT. This encodes CASSFGLAGGADTQYF. Supplemented by reference TRBV7-2 and TRBJ2-3, the full variable domain reads GAGVSQSPSNKVTEKGKDVELRCDPISGHTALYWYRQSLGQGLEFLIYFQGNSAPDKSGLPSDRFSAERTGGSVSTLTIQRTQQEDSAVYLCASSFGLAGGADTQYFGPGTRLTVL.

Only one count was recorded for this clonotype. The chain is built from TRBV12-3 or TRBV12-4 and TRBJ2-5; the D is unclear. Near its end, the DNA agrees better with TRBJ2-1, so the J call may be wrong. The CDR3 loop spans 14 amino acids. CDR3 coding DNA: TGTGCCAGCAGTTTAGTGGGCAATAACAATGAGCAGTTCTTC. Translation gives CASSLVGNNNEQFF.

The chain links TRBV7-6 to TRBJ2-5; 8 nucleotides match TRBD1. J gave up 2 bases and V 5 bases, and 4 bases lay outside the gene matches. Germline V gene data show CDR1 as SGHVS and CDR2 as FNYEAQ. The CDR3 runs 14 residues. Here the CDR3 DNA reads TGTGCCAGCAGCCTCGGACAGGGACAAGAGACCCAGTACTTC. Translation: CASSLGQGQETQYF. Based on the CDR3 plus reference TRBV7-6 and TRBJ2-5, the full variable domain is GAGVSQSPRYKVTKRGQDVALRCDPISGHVSLYWYRQALGQGPEFLTYFNYEAQQDKSGLPNDRFSAERPEGSISTLTIQRTEQRDSAMYRCASSLGQGQETQYFGPGTRLLVL.

The chain joins TRBV7-2 to TRBJ2-5; D is unclear. From germline, CDR1 is SGHTA and CDR2 FQGNSA. V lost 5 bases to trimming and J lost 5 bases, with 9 bases between them. The CDR3 extends over 12 amino acids. The CDR3 is CASSPSRETQYF. CDR3 bases: TGTGCCAGCAGCCCGTCCCGGGAGACCCAGTACTTC.

V usage is TRBV7-9 and J usage is TRBJ2-7, with 7 bases fitting TRBD1. The CDR3 loop spans 17 amino acids. The germline gives CDR1 SEHNR, CDR2 FQNEAQ (reference sequence). Unmatched junction bases numbered 17, after V lost 4 bases and J lost 5 bases. CDR3 loop: CASSSGGGSAGSHEQYF. Written as DNA, the CDR3 is TGTGCCAGCAGCTCAGGGGGTGGCAGCGCAGGGTCCCACGAGCAGTACTTC.

This clonotype is medium-sized within its sample. V usage is TRBV6-1 and J usage is TRBJ2-3, with TRBD2 matching 13 bases. The CDR3 runs to 19 residues. V shed 3 bases and J 5 bases; nucleotides not matched to a gene: 14. CDR1 and CDR2 from the germline V gene are MNHNS and SASEGT. The CDR3 protein is CASSDGRRLAGGWLDTQYF. The CDR3 DNA follows: TGTGCCAGCAGTGACGGGCGGAGACTAGCGGGAGGTTGGTTAGATACGCAGTATTTT.

V usage is TRBV7-9 and J usage is TRBJ2-3; D gene uncertain. The J call may be faulty, since TRBJ2-5 better matches the DNA end. The CDR3 has 13 amino acids. CDR1 is SEHNR, CDR2 FQNEAQ, per germline (reference sequence). DNA of the CDR3: TGTGCCAGCAGCCCCGGACCAGCGGAGACCCAGTACTTC. Its protein product is CASSPGPAETQYF.

The chain carries TRBV7-2 and TRBJ1-1; D is uncertain. Germline lookup yields CDR1 SGHTA and CDR2 FQGNSA. The CDR3 totals 12 residues. The germline V and J ends were trimmed by 0 bases and 8 bases, with 7 bases remaining between them. Here the CDR3 reads CASSLALGEAFF. The CDR3 coding sequence is TGTGCCAGCAGCTTAGCGCTGGGCGAAGCTTTCTTT.

By share of the sample, this clonotype is medium-sized. The rearrangement links TRBV7-2 to TRBJ2-2, with D perhaps being TRBD1 or TRBD2 (5 bases each). The V end lost 8 bases, the J end lost 4 bases, and 11 bases lay between the germline ends. The germline gives CDR1 SGHTA, CDR2 FQGNSA. CDR3 size: 13 residues. The DNA for the CDR3 is TGTGCCAGCTCTCCGGGGCCCACCGGGGAGCTGTTTTTT. It yields the protein CASSPGPTGELFF.